The T cell receptor beta chain described here comes from a study of blood T cell repertoires in COVID-19. Study in general: The samples span acute and convalescent COVID-19 from the United States, Italy and Spain. Nucleic acid was either cDNA or gDNA, and it came from T cells, B-cell-depleted T cells, or PBMCs.

TCRdb keeps only in-frame clones here, not all; method: immunoSEQ multiplex PCR. Of 200,000 to 250,000 clones in the sample, 75% to 90% are singletons; the top ten hold under 4%. V was shortened by 0 bases and J by 0 bases, with 14 bases between the two germline ends. From germline, CDR1 is LGHNA and CDR2 YNFKEQ. This CDR3 has 17 amino acids. The chain has TRBV4-2 and TRBJ1-2; TRBD1 might be the D (5 bases). The sequenced sample consisted of PBMCs or T cells enriched from blood (not recorded which). The receptor comes from a woman aged 18-35 years in a cohort exposed to, infected with or recovered from COVID-19 (not recorded which). CDR3 DNA sequence: TGTGCCAGCAGCCAAGAGGGACTTGGGGTCACTAACTATGGCTACACCTTC. Protein: CASSQEGLGVTNYGYTF.